This entry lists 15 T cell receptor beta chains sequenced from one sample in a study of OX40 agonist ivuxolimab in advanced cancers. The repertoire was sequenced with immunoSEQ multiplex PCR; TCRdb's copy has only in-frame clones and lacks some. The sample shows about 80,000 clones, around nine tenths of them seen only once. The material sequenced was CD4+ or CD8+ T cells sorted from blood, taken in a trial of the OX40 agonist ivuxolimab. These receptors all come from an adult with an advanced solid tumor such as melanoma, head and neck, liver or kidney cancer.

The chain employs TRBV4-3 and TRBJ2-7; unclear D gene. Germline-derived CDR1 and CDR2 are LGHNA and YSLEER. The V end lost 1 base, the J end lost 2 bases, and 12 bases lay between the germline ends. This CDR3 comprises 15 residues. CDR3 bases: TGCGCCAGCAGCCAAGCCTGGCGGTCTACCTACGAGCAGTACTTC. This gives the protein CASSQAWRSTYEQYF.

J is TRBJ1-4 and V is TRBV7-9; 9 bases match TRBD1. Germline values: CDR1 SEHNR, CDR2 FQNEAQ (reference sequence). The CDR3 is made up of 17 amino acids. With V trimmed by 5 bases and J by 8 bases, 15 bases remained unmatched. The CDR3 DNA is TGTGCCAGCAGCACGCACAGAAAGACAGGGGGTGGCGAAAAACTGTTTTTT. It is translated as CASSTHRKTGGGEKLFF.

The rearrangement links TRBV7-9 to TRBJ2-2, with unresolved D. The V gene's germline CDR1 is SEHNR and CDR2 FQNEAQ (reference sequence). Deletions cut 2 bases from V and 1 base from J, with 5 bases between. The CDR3 runs 14 residues. CDR3 sequence reads: CASSLTKNTGELFF. The CDR3 DNA reads TGTGCCAGCAGCTTAACAAAGAACACCGGGGAGCTGTTTTTT.

The V call is TRBV28, the J call TRBJ1-3, with TRBD1 matching over 8 bases. The junction had 9 bases not matched to a gene; V was cut back by 7 bases and J by 4 bases. Germline V gene data show CDR1 as MDHEN and CDR2 as SYDVKM. The CDR3 has 15 amino acids. CDR3 in DNA: TGTGCCAGCAAATTTACGCAGGGGGCAGGAAACACCATATATTTT. Translation gives CASKFTQGAGNTIYF.

This sequence joins TRBV19 and TRBJ1-1; D call uncertain. This CDR3 spans 14 amino acids. The V gene lost 2 bases and the J gene lost 0 bases, with 7 bases spanning the gap. The germline V gene has CDR1 LNHDA and CDR2 SQIVND (reference sequence). For the CDR3, the DNA is TGTGCCAGTAGTATAAGGGCAGTGAACACTGAAGCTTTCTTT. As protein: CASSIRAVNTEAFF. Full variable domain (outside the CDR3, taken from reference TRBV19 and TRBJ1-1): DGGITQSPKYLFRKEGQNVTLSCEQNLNHDAMYWYRQDPGQGLRLIYYSQIVNDFQKGDIAEGYSVSREKKESFPLTVTSAQKNPTAFYLCASSIRAVNTEAFFGQGTRLTVV.

The V call is TRBV11-2, the J call TRBJ2-6; D gene uncertain. Germline-derived CDR1 and CDR2 are SGHAT and FQNNGV. Trimming cost V 5 bases and J 0 bases, with 14 bases left between them. The CDR3 covers 17 residues. This chain's CDR3 is CASSPSYSFSGANVLTF. DNA of the CDR3: TGTGCCAGCAGCCCCTCCTACTCGTTCTCTGGGGCCAACGTCCTGACTTTC.

This sequence joins TRBV6-1 and TRBJ1-6; 8 bases agree with TRBD1. Germline CDR1 reads MNHNS; CDR2 reads SASEGT. V lost 11 bases to trimming and J lost 6 bases; unmatched junction nucleotides: 12. The CDR3 has 15 amino acids. DNA for the CDR3: TGTGCCGGAACGACCGGGACAGGTTTTAATTCACCCCTCCACTTT. Its translation is CAGTTGTGFNSPLHF.

V is TRBV6-5 and J is TRBJ1-6; D not resolved. This CDR3 has 13 amino acids. CDR1 MNHEY and CDR2 SVGAGI come from the germline V gene. Trimming pared 6 bases from V and 10 bases from J, leaving 13 bases between. The DNA of the CDR3 is TGTGCCAGCAGCCCCGATATGGGATCACCCCTCCACTTT. This encodes CASSPDMGSPLHF.

The chain recombines TRBV14 with TRBJ2-5; D unclear. TRBJ2-7 explains the end of the DNA better; the J call may be wrong. The CDR3 length is 11 residues. In germline, CDR1 is SGHDN, CDR2 FVKESK. CDR3 residues: CASSHLNEQYF. The CDR3 region has the DNA TGTGCCAGCAGCCACCTCAACGAGCAGTACTTC.

The chain has TRBV28 and TRBJ2-1; 8 bases match TRBD2. The CDR3 totals 16 residues. CDR1 MDHEN and CDR2 SYDVKM come from the germline V gene. The V segment lost 6 bases and the J segment 7 bases; nucleotides outside the gene matches: 14. The CDR3 loop reads CASSPRGIAGLNEQFF. As DNA, the CDR3 is TGTGCCAGCAGCCCTCGTGGGATAGCGGGGTTGAATGAGCAGTTCTTC.

The chain employs TRBV5-1 and TRBJ1-1; D not resolved. The V end was cut by 0 bases, the J end by 1 base, with 7 bases between. Germline V gives CDR1 SGHRS, CDR2 YFSETQ. This CDR3 is built from 14 residues. This chain's CDR3 is CASSLDGPNTEAFF. The CDR3 coding sequence is TGCGCCAGCAGCTTGGATGGTCCGAACACTGAAGCTTTCTTT.

This sequence joins TRBV6-5 and TRBJ2-1; no definite D call. Germline lookup yields CDR1 MNHEY and CDR2 SVGAGI. The V gene lost 6 bases and the J gene lost 4 bases, with 10 bases spanning the gap. The CDR3 runs to 13 residues. CDR3 sequence (DNA): TGTGCCAGCAGCCCGCGAGAATACAATGAGCAGTTCTTC. Protein sequence: CASSPREYNEQFF.

In this sample, this clone turned up once. The chain combines TRBV6-1 with TRBJ1-2, with TRBD1 identical over 7 bases. The trim removed 2 bases at V and 1 base at J, leaving 16 bases unmatched. Germline CDR1 MNHNS, CDR2 SASEGT. This CDR3 has 19 residues. The CDR3 protein is CASSEPVGTVYFFNYGYTF. CDR3 bases: TGTGCCAGCAGTGAACCCGTGGGGACAGTCTACTTTTTTAACTATGGCTACACCTTC.

This sequence joins TRBV7-2 and TRBJ2-7; 12 bases map to TRBD1. The V and J ends lost 7 bases and 6 bases, in that order; junction bases with no gene match: 10. This CDR3 has 15 amino acids. The germline V gene has CDR1 SGHTA and CDR2 FQGNSA. Here the CDR3 reads CASTPNPGQGAEQYF. CDR3 bases: TGTGCCAGCACGCCCAACCCGGGACAGGGGGCCGAGCAGTACTTC.

The CDR3 bases are TGTGCCACCAGCAGGATCAGGGGTCTCAATCAGCCCCAGCATTTT. This gives the protein CATSRIRGLNQPQHF. The gene calls are TRBV15 and TRBJ1-5; possible D gene TRBD1, 6 bases. This CDR3 spans 15 amino acids. CDR1 LNHNV and CDR2 YYDKDF come from the germline V gene (reference sequence). The V gene lost 3 bases and the J gene lost 3 bases, with 12 bases spanning the gap.